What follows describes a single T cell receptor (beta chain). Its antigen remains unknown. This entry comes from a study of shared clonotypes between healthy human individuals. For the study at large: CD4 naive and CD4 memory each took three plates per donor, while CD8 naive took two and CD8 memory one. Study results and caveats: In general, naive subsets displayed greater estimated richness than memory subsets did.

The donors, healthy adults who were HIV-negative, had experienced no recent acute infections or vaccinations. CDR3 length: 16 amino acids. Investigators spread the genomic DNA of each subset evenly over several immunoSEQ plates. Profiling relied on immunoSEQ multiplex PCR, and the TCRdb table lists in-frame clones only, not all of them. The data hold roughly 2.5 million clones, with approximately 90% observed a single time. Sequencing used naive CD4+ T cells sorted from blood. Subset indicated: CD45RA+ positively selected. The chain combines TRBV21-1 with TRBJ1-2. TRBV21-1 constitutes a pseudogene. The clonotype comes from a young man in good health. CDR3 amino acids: CASSKKKRKENYGYTF. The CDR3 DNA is TGTGCCAGCAGCAAAAAGAAGAGGAAAGAGAACTATGGCTACACCTTC.